The 13 T cell receptor beta chains listed next were all sequenced from one sample in a study of blood T cell repertoires in COVID-19. Assay used: immunoSEQ multiplex PCR; TCRdb lists only in-frame clones, some missing. The sample lists under 250,000 clones, roughly 86% occurring once. Material for sequencing was peripheral blood. These receptor sequences come from a man between 50 and 59 years old with acute or convalescent COVID-19.

The chain couples TRBV3-1 (or the pseudogene TRBV3-2) to TRBJ1-5; a possible D gene is TRBD1 (6 bases). The CDR3 contains 16 residues. Germline CDR1 is LGHDT and CDR2 is YNNKEL (reference sequence). Trimming shortened V by 3 bases and J by 2 bases, and 14 bases separated the two germline ends. CDR3 nucleotide sequence: TGTGCCAGCAGCCAGTCCTCAGGGGATGGCAATCAGCCCCAGCATTTT. Translation gives CASSQSSGDGNQPQHF.

This rearrangement joins TRBV29-1 to TRBJ1-1; TRBD1 matches at 8 bases. V shed 7 bases and J 0 bases; nucleotides not matched to a gene: 13. This CDR3 is built from 16 residues. Per the germline V gene, CDR1 is SQVTM and CDR2 is ANQGSEA. The CDR3 spells CSELPGQGNMNTEAFF. CDR3 sequence (DNA): TGCAGCGAACTACCAGGACAGGGAAATATGAACACTGAAGCTTTCTTT.

The gene calls are TRBV6-6 and TRBJ2-1; TRBD1 agrees at 10 bases. CDR3 size: 15 residues. The junction had 8 bases not matched to a gene; V was cut back by 5 bases and J by 7 bases. From germline, CDR1 is MNHNY and CDR2 SVGAGI (reference sequence). The CDR3 coding sequence is TGTGCCAGCAGTACCCGGGACAGGGGCTCGAATGAGCAGTTCTTC. As protein: CASSTRDRGSNEQFF.

The J gene is TRBJ1-2, the V gene TRBV28, with a tentative D call TRBD1 (6 bases). The V gene lost 5 bases and the J gene lost 4 bases, with 8 bases spanning the gap. Germline loops: CDR1 MDHEN, CDR2 SYDVKM. There are 12 residues in the CDR3. In nucleotides, the CDR3 is TGTGCCAGCAGTGCGACAGGCTATGGCTACACCTTC. It codes for CASSATGYGYTF.

The chain has TRBV5-8 and TRBJ2-3; D possibly corresponds to TRBD2 (5 bases). This CDR3 comprises 16 residues. The V and J ends lost 4 bases and 4 bases respectively, with 19 bases between them. CDR1 SGHTS and CDR2 YDEGEE come from the germline V gene. In nucleotides, the CDR3 is TGTGCCAGCAGCCGAGGGTTGTCAGCAGCAGCAGATACGCAGTATTTT. Translating gives CASSRGLSAAADTQYF.

This chain connects TRBV7-2 to TRBJ2-2; 8 bases align to TRBD2. The length of the CDR3 is 15 residues. Germline V gene sequence: CDR1 SGHTA, CDR2 FQGNSA. V lost 1 base to trimming and J lost 7 bases; unmatched junction nucleotides: 5. CDR3 in amino acids: CASSLVLAGYGELFF. CDR3 nucleotides: TGTGCCAGCAGCTTAGTATTAGCGGGGTACGGGGAGCTGTTTTTT.

The CDR3 region has the DNA TGTGCCAGCAGACAAAGACTAGCGGGGGACGCAGATACGCAGTATTTT. Encoded protein: CASRQRLAGDADTQYF. This chain uses TRBV6-6 with TRBJ2-3; 12 bases map to TRBD2. Germline-derived CDR1 and CDR2 are MNHNY and SVGAGI (reference sequence). There are 16 residues in the CDR3. V was pared by 6 bases and J by 4 bases, with 8 bases of the junction left unmatched.

V and J are TRBV20-1 and TRBJ2-7; tentatively, D is TRBD2 (7 bases). The V end lost 6 bases, the J end lost 6 bases, and 12 bases lay between the germline ends. Germline V gene data show CDR1 as DFQATT and CDR2 as SNEGSKA (reference sequence). CDR3 length: 11 amino acids. CDR3 bases: TGCAGTGCAAGGGGGGGACTCGAGCAGTACTTC. It specifies CSARGGLEQYF.

J is TRBJ2-3 and V is TRBV5-1; no definite D call. Between the trimmed V and J ends, which lost 3 bases and 6 bases, there was a span of 17 bases. The CDR3 is made up of 15 amino acids. CDR1 SGHRS and CDR2 YFSETQ come from the germline V gene. CDR3 residues: CASSSIDGSGDTQYF. CDR3 DNA sequence: TGCGCCAGCAGCTCAATCGACGGGTCCGGGGATACGCAGTATTTT.

Notes on this clone: Other DNA sequences of this sample code for an identical CDR3. This sequence joins TRBV9 and TRBJ2-1, with D perhaps TRBD2 (6 bases). In germline, CDR1 is SGDLS, CDR2 YYNGEE. Trimming removed 0 bases from V and 2 bases from J, with 9 bases in between. CDR3 length: 15 amino acids. CDR3 in amino acids: CASSVGGGTYNEQFF. CDR3 coding DNA: TGTGCCAGCAGCGTAGGGGGCGGGACCTACAATGAGCAGTTCTTC.

The rearrangement uses TRBV27 and TRBJ2-5; no reliable D call. Per the germline V gene, CDR1 is MNHEY and CDR2 is SMNVEV (reference sequence). The CDR3 loop spans 14 amino acids. V was pared by 0 bases and J by 2 bases, with 7 bases between. The CDR3 region has the DNA TGTGCCAGCAGTTTATCGGTCAGGCAAGAGACCCAGTACTTC. This sequence encodes CASSLSVRQETQYF.

This chain connects TRBV28 to TRBJ2-1; 9 bases line up with TRBD2. Per germline, CDR1 MDHEN and CDR2 SYDVKM. The CDR3 has 16 amino acids. Trimming took 5 bases from V and 7 from J; bases not matched to a gene: 12. The CDR3 DNA follows: TGTGCCAGCAGTCCCCCAAGCGGGGGGCCGGGGAATGAGCAGTTCTTC. Its protein product is CASSPPSGGPGNEQFF.

The V call is TRBV5-1, the J call TRBJ1-2; 8 bases are shared with TRBD1. Trimming at V came to 4 bases and at J to 6 bases, leaving 11 bases not matched to a gene. This CDR3 contains 15 residues. Germline V gene sequence: CDR1 SGHRS, CDR2 YFSETQ. The CDR3 loop reads CASSASGQEFDGYTF. CDR3 nucleotides: TGCGCCAGCAGCGCCTCGGGACAGGAATTCGATGGCTACACCTTC.